The 20 T cell receptor beta chains in this list originate from one sample, sequenced in a study of cytomegalovirus exposure and HLA in healthy donors. Primers for the PCR totalled 60 Vbeta and 13 Jbeta. Using immunoSEQ multiplex PCR, the repertoire was profiled, and TCRdb retains in-frame clones only, with some absent. The sample holds roughly 120,000 clones, 9.5% seen once. The source material was PBMCs. The receptors shown here come from a man aged 30 to 39 in good health and CMV-seronegative.

This clone has only a few counts. This rearrangement joins TRBV5-5 to TRBJ1-3, with a weak D call TRBD1 (5 bases). V lost 4 bases to trimming and J lost 0 bases, with 14 bases between them. The germline gives CDR1 SGHKS, CDR2 YYEKEE (reference sequence). There are 16 residues in the CDR3. The CDR3 DNA reads as TGTGCCAGCAGCGTAAGCAGGGCTAGCTCTGGAAACACCATATATTTT. It codes for CASSVSRASSGNTIYF.

The rearrangement links TRBV29-1 to TRBJ2-5, with 7 bases lining up with TRBD2. The CDR3 covers 15 residues. Looked up from germline, CDR1 is SQVTM and CDR2 is ANQGSEA. V lost 7 bases and J lost 2; bases outside the gene matches: 13. Here the CDR3 reads CSAEPAGVGQETQYF. Here the CDR3 DNA reads TGCAGCGCCGAACCCGCGGGAGTGGGGCAAGAGACCCAGTACTTC.

This chain joins TRBV5-4 and TRBJ2-5; TRBD2 aligns across 9 bases. Per germline, CDR1 SGHNT and CDR2 YYREEE (reference sequence). V lost 0 bases to trimming and J lost 7 bases; unmatched junction nucleotides: 7. The CDR3 length is 15 residues. In nucleotides, the CDR3 is TGTGCCAGCAGCTTGGAAGCGGGGGGTGGGTGGACCCAGTACTTC. This translates into CASSLEAGGGWTQYF.

The genes are TRBV7-2 and TRBJ2-3; TRBD2 aligns across 7 bases. This CDR3 has 15 residues. Germline loops: CDR1 SGHTA, CDR2 FQGNSA. V lost 0 bases to trimming and J lost 4 bases; unmatched junction nucleotides: 4. In DNA, the CDR3 is TGTGCCAGCAGCTTAGCGGGGGGGAGGGCAGATACGCAGTATTTT. It specifies CASSLAGGRADTQYF.

The V call is TRBV5-1, the J call TRBJ2-3, with a tentative D call TRBD2 (6 bases). V was clipped by 1 base and J by 0 bases, with 24 bases between them. Germline V gene data show CDR1 as SGHRS and CDR2 as YFSETQ. This CDR3 region has 20 residues. The CDR3 spells CASSLRSSQGGVPSTDTQYF. In DNA, the CDR3 is TGCGCCAGCAGCTTGCGGTCTAGCCAGGGCGGGGTACCTAGCACAGATACGCAGTATTTT. The full variable domain, rest sourced from reference TRBV5-1 and TRBJ2-3, is KAGVTQTPRYLIKTRGQQVTLSCSPISGHRSVSWYQQTPGQGLQFLFEYFSETQRNKGNFPGRFSGRQFSNSRSEMNVSTLELGDSALYLCASSLRSSQGGVPSTDTQYFGPGTRLTVL.

The CDR3 protein is CASSLGGGRASDTQYF. CDR3 in DNA: TGTGCCAGCAGTTTAGGTGGCGGGAGGGCCAGCGATACGCAGTATTTT. The gene calls are TRBV27 and TRBJ2-3; 9 bases align to TRBD2. The germline V gene has CDR1 MNHEY and CDR2 SMNVEV (reference sequence). This CDR3 comprises 16 residues. V lost 2 bases, J lost 6 bases, and 9 bases stayed unmatched.

The chain recombines TRBV29-1 with TRBJ1-2; 8 nucleotides match TRBD1. CDR1 and CDR2 from the germline V gene are SQVTM and ANQGSEA. Germline trimming cut 6 bases from V and 2 bases from J; bases unmatched to any gene: 8. The CDR3 sequence is 14 residues long. CDR3 in DNA: TGCAGCGTCCCGGACAGGGCAGGGAACTATGGCTACACCTTC. Translated, it gives CSVPDRAGNYGYTF.

In this sample, this clone turned up a few times. The rearrangement uses TRBV5-1 and TRBJ2-1, with 7 bases fitting TRBD2. J lost 4 bases, V lost 0 bases, and 10 bases had no gene match. Germline CDR1 is SGHRS and CDR2 is YFSETQ. The CDR3 extends over 17 amino acids. This chain's CDR3 is CASSLDLAVGVYNEQFF. Written as DNA, the CDR3 is TGCGCCAGCAGCTTGGATCTAGCGGTAGGAGTTTACAATGAGCAGTTCTTC.

The rearrangement links TRBV7-9 to TRBJ1-5; D unclear. The CDR3 runs 12 residues. Trimming took off 1 base at V and 9 bases at J, with 7 bases between the two ends. Germline-derived CDR1 and CDR2 are SEHNR and FQNEAQ (reference sequence). CDR3 residues: CASSLGARPQHF. CDR3 sequence (DNA): TGTGCCAGCAGCTTAGGGGCTCGGCCCCAGCATTTT.

The chain is built from TRBV18 and TRBJ1-3; no definite D call. This CDR3 is 17 amino acids long. Germline loops: CDR1 KGHSH, CDR2 LQKENI. Trimming removed 0 bases from V and 0 bases from J, with 12 bases in between. CDR3 in DNA: TGTGCCAGCTCACCACCATTTGAGGCGTCCTCTGGAAACACCATATATTTT. This translates into CASSPPFEASSGNTIYF.

V and J are TRBV7-9 and TRBJ2-2; 8 positions match TRBD1. The germline gives CDR1 SEHNR, CDR2 FQNEAQ (reference sequence). V shed 2 bases, J shed 4 bases, and the junction held 12 bases outside the gene matches. The length of the CDR3 is 18 residues. The chain's CDR3 is CASSLRTGSPFSTGELFF. For the CDR3, the DNA is TGTGCCAGCAGCTTAAGGACAGGGTCCCCTTTTAGCACCGGGGAGCTGTTTTTT.

A few counts support this clone. J is TRBJ1-6 and V is TRBV9; 8 bases match TRBD1. Trimming removed 3 bases from V and 10 bases from J; junction bases left unmatched: 12. Germline lookup yields CDR1 SGDLS and CDR2 YYNGEE. This CDR3 comprises 16 residues. CDR3 protein: CASSATGEEGLSPLHF. The CDR3 DNA follows: TGTGCCAGCAGCGCGACAGGGGAAGAGGGTCTATCACCCCTCCACTTT.

CDR3 sequence reads: CASSLAFGGYNEQFF. CDR3 in DNA: TGTGCCAGCAGCTTAGCGTTCGGGGGCTACAATGAGCAGTTCTTC. The gene calls are TRBV7-2 and TRBJ2-1; D is perhaps TRBD2 (6 bases). The CDR3 consists of 15 residues. Trimming took 0 bases from V and 3 from J, leaving 9 bases between them. Germline CDR1 SGHTA, CDR2 FQGNSA.

This clone came up a few times. The V gene is TRBV11-2, the J gene TRBJ1-1; a weak D match, TRBD1 (5 bases). Germline CDR1 reads SGHAT; CDR2 reads FQNNGV. The CDR3 has 16 amino acids. The V end lost 0 bases, the J end lost 1 base, and 12 bases lay between the germline ends. The CDR3 region has the DNA TGTGCCAGCAGCTTAGATCCCATCGGGGGGAACACTGAAGCTTTCTTT. Its translation: CASSLDPIGGNTEAFF.

V and J are TRBV7-8 and TRBJ2-4; a weak D match, TRBD1 (6 bases). The CDR3 consists of 11 residues. The V end lost 4 bases, the J end lost 11 bases, and 9 bases lay between the germline ends. Germline assignment: CDR1 SGHVS and CDR2 FQNEAQ. CDR3 bases: TGTGCCAGCAGCTCACAGGGTTTTCAGTACTTC. Translated, it gives CASSSQGFQYF.

This clone was observed a few times. V is TRBV7-9 and J is TRBJ1-2; D is possibly TRBD1 (5 bases). The CDR3 consists of 13 residues. V dropped 4 bases and J dropped 5 bases, with 11 bases sitting between them. Germline V gives CDR1 SEHNR, CDR2 FQNEAQ (reference sequence). CDR3 in DNA: TGTGCCAGCAGCTCCAGGGATCCTTATGGCTACACCTTC. It codes for CASSSRDPYGYTF.

The chain uses TRBV19 and TRBJ1-1; perhaps TRBD1 as D (6 bases). V was cut by 3 bases and J by 0 bases, with 11 bases left in between. This CDR3 is built from 15 residues. The germline gives CDR1 LNHDA, CDR2 SQIVND (reference sequence). The CDR3 sequence: CASSIGQWVNTEAFF. The CDR3 nucleotides read TGTGCCAGTAGTATCGGACAGTGGGTGAACACTGAAGCTTTCTTT. Based on the CDR3 plus reference TRBV19 and TRBJ1-1, the full variable domain is DGGITQSPKYLFRKEGQNVTLSCEQNLNHDAMYWYRQDPGQGLRLIYYSQIVNDFQKGDIAEGYSVSREKKESFPLTVTSAQKNPTAFYLCASSIGQWVNTEAFFGQGTRLTVV.

This chain joins TRBV9 and TRBJ2-6, with D possibly TRBD1 on 5 matching bases. The germline V and J ends were trimmed by 3 bases and 3 bases, with 22 bases remaining between them. Germline V gene sequence: CDR1 SGDLS, CDR2 YYNGEE. This CDR3 is 19 amino acids long. Written as DNA, the CDR3 is TGTGCCAGCAGCGCCCCAGGGAACCCCGCTTTAGATGGGGCCAACGTCCTGACTTTC. This codes for CASSAPGNPALDGANVLTF.

This clone was seen more than once but under ten times. The chain links TRBV28 to TRBJ1-1, with no clear D. Germline-derived CDR1 and CDR2 are MDHEN and SYDVKM. Trimming pared 3 bases from V and 1 base from J, leaving 6 bases between. The CDR3 runs to 13 residues. CDR3 DNA sequence: TGTGCCAGCAGTTTGGTGAGGAACACTGAAGCTTTCTTT. This translates into CASSLVRNTEAFF.

The CDR3 sequence is CASSTLYRSNTGELFF. For the CDR3, the DNA is TGTGCCAGCAGTACTTTATATCGGTCTAACACCGGGGAGCTGTTTTTT. V gene TRBV28 combines with J gene TRBJ2-2; D gene ambiguous. This CDR3 has 16 amino acids. The germline gives CDR1 MDHEN, CDR2 SYDVKM. The ends were cut back, 5 bases at V and 2 bases at J, with 15 bases in the middle.